This T cell receptor beta chain was captured by sequencing in a study of yellow fever vaccine responses in identical twins. The CDR3 has 15 residues. V was clipped by 1 base and J by 2 bases, with 10 bases between them. Each CDR3 protein gets one entry after TCRdb re-called the RT-PCR reads with MiXCR. The sample lists 30,000 to 35,000 distinct CDR3 sequences, roughly three fifths occurring once. The chain couples TRBV12-3 or TRBV12-4 to TRBJ2-3; D remains ambiguous. This clonotype originated in a woman aged 18-29 years who received the yellow fever vaccine. The sample consisted of T cells from blood (PBMCs), unsorted or a sorted subset (not recorded which), taken before or after yellow fever vaccination (not recorded which). CDR3 region: CASSLGVADTDTQYF. CDR3 coding DNA: TGTGCCAGCAGTTTAGGGGTAGCTGACACAGATACGCAGTATTTT.